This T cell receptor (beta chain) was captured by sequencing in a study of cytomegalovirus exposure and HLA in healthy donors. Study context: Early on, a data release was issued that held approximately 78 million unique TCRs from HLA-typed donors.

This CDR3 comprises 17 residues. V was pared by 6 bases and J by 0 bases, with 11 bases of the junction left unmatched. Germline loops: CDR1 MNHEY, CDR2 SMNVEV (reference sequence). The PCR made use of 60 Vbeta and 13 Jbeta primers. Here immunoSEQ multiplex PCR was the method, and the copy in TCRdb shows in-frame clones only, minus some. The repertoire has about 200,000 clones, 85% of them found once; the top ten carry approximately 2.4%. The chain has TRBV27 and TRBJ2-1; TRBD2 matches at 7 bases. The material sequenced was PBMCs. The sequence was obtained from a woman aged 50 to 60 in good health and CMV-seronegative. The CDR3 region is CASSLRDYPTSYNEQFF. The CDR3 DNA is TGTGCCAGCAGCCTCCGGGACTATCCTACCTCCTACAATGAGCAGTTCTTC.